These T cell receptor beta chains were read from a single sample in a study of blood T cell repertoires in COVID-19. TCRdb keeps only in-frame clones here, not all; method: immunoSEQ multiplex PCR. The sample yields about 100,000 clones, roughly 86% seen once. Sequencing input: peripheral blood. These receptors were collected from a woman in her fifties or sixties in a cohort sampled during active or convalescent COVID-19. Each CDR3 is given without its conserved first and last residue. A D gene is named only where the DNA matches it firmly. The size field is filled for only some rows; it gives once, few, many or a size class.

d_call: NA
v_call: TRBV5-1
clone_size: NA
cdr3_aa: ASSWRGGDTQY

d_call: NA
v_call: TRBV19
clone_size: NA
cdr3_aa: ASSMTGFAEAF

d_call: TRBD2
v_call: TRBV5-1
clone_size: NA
cdr3_aa: ASSLGTSGNARYEQY

d_call: TRBD1
v_call: TRBV30
clone_size: NA
cdr3_aa: AWSGRQGGMNTEAF

d_call: TRBD1
v_call: TRBV4-1
clone_size: NA
cdr3_aa: ASSQAGWASGGTGLDYEQY

d_call: NA
v_call: TRBV2
clone_size: NA
cdr3_aa: ASAREGNTEAF

d_call: NA
v_call: TRBV5-4
clone_size: NA
cdr3_aa: ASSSGQLQETQY

d_call: NA
v_call: TRBV5-1
clone_size: NA
cdr3_aa: ASSTTRMNTEAF

d_call: TRBD2
v_call: TRBV7-9
clone_size: NA
cdr3_aa: ASSSLAGEETQY

d_call: NA
v_call: TRBV3-1/TRBV3-2
clone_size: NA
cdr3_aa: ASSQHRESTDTQY

d_call: NA
v_call: TRBV2
clone_size: once
cdr3_aa: ASRQTGTRNTEAF

d_call: TRBD1
v_call: TRBV19
clone_size: NA
cdr3_aa: ASSEGQGANEKLF

d_call: TRBD1
v_call: TRBV5-1
clone_size: NA
cdr3_aa: ASSWQGDNEQF

d_call: NA
v_call: TRBV11-2
clone_size: NA
cdr3_aa: ASSSGWGLSGELF

d_call: TRBD1
v_call: TRBV19
clone_size: NA
cdr3_aa: ASSSGAGGHGYT

d_call: NA
v_call: TRBV4-1
clone_size: few
cdr3_aa: ARKLAAEPYNSPLH

d_call: TRBD2
v_call: TRBV4-2
clone_size: NA
cdr3_aa: ASSQDVSRGGGDTQY

d_call: TRBD1
v_call: TRBV10-1
clone_size: NA
cdr3_aa: ASSEKGAVGANVLT

d_call: NA
v_call: TRBV4-1
clone_size: once
cdr3_aa: ASSQDGHSYEQY

d_call: NA
v_call: TRBV5-5
clone_size: once
cdr3_aa: ASSFSSATSGAF

d_call: TRBD1
v_call: TRBV18
clone_size: NA
cdr3_aa: ASSLSPDRAGETQY

d_call: NA
v_call: TRBV7-2
clone_size: NA
cdr3_aa: ASSRSGRGTEAF

d_call: NA
v_call: TRBV30
clone_size: NA
cdr3_aa: AWRPRRGVGTEAF

d_call: NA
v_call: TRBV3-1/TRBV3-2
clone_size: NA
cdr3_aa: ASSQEGGSYNSPLH

d_call: TRBD2
v_call: TRBV11-1
clone_size: NA
cdr3_aa: ASSQREGHHTQY

d_call: TRBD1
v_call: TRBV4-1
clone_size: once
cdr3_aa: ASSHSGQGDDTQY

d_call: TRBD1
v_call: TRBV5-5
clone_size: NA
cdr3_aa: ASSRQGEGFAEAF

d_call: NA
v_call: TRBV5-4
clone_size: NA
cdr3_aa: ASSLEGFREQY

d_call: TRBD1
v_call: TRBV18
clone_size: NA
cdr3_aa: ASYTGGMETQY